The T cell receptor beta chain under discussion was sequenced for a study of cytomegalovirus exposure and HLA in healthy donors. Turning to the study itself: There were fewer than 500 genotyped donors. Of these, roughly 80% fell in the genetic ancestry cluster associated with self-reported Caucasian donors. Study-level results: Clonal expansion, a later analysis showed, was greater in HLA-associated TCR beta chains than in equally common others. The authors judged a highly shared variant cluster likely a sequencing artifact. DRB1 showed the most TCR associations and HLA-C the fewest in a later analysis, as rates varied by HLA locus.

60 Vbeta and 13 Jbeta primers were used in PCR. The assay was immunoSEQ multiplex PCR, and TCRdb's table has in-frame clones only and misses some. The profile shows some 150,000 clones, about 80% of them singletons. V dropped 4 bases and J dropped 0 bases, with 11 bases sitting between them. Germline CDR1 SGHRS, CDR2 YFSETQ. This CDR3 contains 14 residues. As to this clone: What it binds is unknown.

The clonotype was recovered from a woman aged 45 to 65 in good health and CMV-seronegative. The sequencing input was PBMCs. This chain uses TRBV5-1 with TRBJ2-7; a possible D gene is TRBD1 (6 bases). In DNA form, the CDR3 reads TGCGCCAGCAGCCCCCAGGGGAGCTCCTACGAGCAGTACTTC. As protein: CASSPQGSSYEQYF.